Presented here are 6 T cell receptor beta chains from one specimen sequenced in a study of shared clonotypes between healthy human individuals. Clones were sequenced by immunoSEQ multiplex PCR, and TCRdb holds only the in-frame ones, with some missing. This table holds approximately 2.4 million clones, approximately 94% found once. The sample consisted of naive CD4+ T cells sorted from blood. The sample's subset: CD45RA+ positively selected. These receptors were taken from a young man in good health.

The chain has TRBV11-2 and TRBJ1-1, with D tentatively TRBD1 (5 bases). The V gene's germline CDR1 is SGHAT and CDR2 FQNNGV. The CDR3 contains 18 residues. V was cut by 1 base and J by 3 bases, with 21 bases left in between. In DNA, the CDR3 is TGTGCCAGCAGCTTAGGAGGGTCCGGGACCCCAAGAGACACTGAAGCTTTCTTT. This translates into CASSLGGSGTPRDTEAFF.

Comments on this clone: Germline is not matched at one junction end, which may reflect a read error. The chain joins TRBV7-7 to TRBJ1-6, with D hard to call. The CDR3 is made up of 15 amino acids. Germline CDR1 SSHAT, CDR2 FNYEAQ (reference sequence). The CDR3 is CASSFPKGWDSPLHF. The CDR3 DNA is TGTGCTAGCAGCTTCCCGAAAGGTTGGGATTCACCCCTCCACTTT.

V is TRBV5-1 and J is TRBJ2-5; D gene unclear. Per germline, CDR1 SGHRS and CDR2 YFSETQ. V lost 4 bases, J lost 4 bases, and 8 bases lay in between. The CDR3 consists of 12 residues. CDR3 sequence reads: CASSHTSETQYF. CDR3 DNA: TGCGCCAGCAGCCATACTTCAGAGACCCAGTACTTC.

The genes are TRBV6-1 and TRBJ2-7; 9 bases map to TRBD2. CDR1 is MNHNS, CDR2 SASEGT, per germline. CDR3 size: 15 residues. With 4 bases clipped from V and 2 bases from J, the junction kept 6 bases outside the gene matches. The CDR3, as DNA: TGTGCCAGCAGTGTAGTTAGCGGGAGCCCCTACGAGCAGTACTTC. Amino acids: CASSVVSGSPYEQYF.

J is TRBJ1-5 and V is TRBV28, with D possibly TRBD1 on 5 matching bases. Per germline, CDR1 MDHEN and CDR2 SYDVKM. Trimming stripped 6 bases from V and 3 bases from J, with 12 bases between. The CDR3 consists of 14 residues. In DNA form, the CDR3 reads TGTGCCAGCAGCTACGACAGTTTCAATCAGCCCCAGCATTTT. Protein: CASSYDSFNQPQHF.

This sequence joins TRBV5-6 and TRBJ2-3; 13 bases are shared with TRBD2. Germline V gene lookup returns CDR1 SGHDT and CDR2 YYEEEE. This CDR3 is 18 amino acids long. Losses at the gene ends were 0 bases for V and 6 bases for J; bases not matched to a gene: 10. CDR3 region: CASSLAGLAGEEADTQYF. The CDR3 bases are TGTGCCAGCAGCTTGGCTGGACTAGCGGGAGAGGAAGCCGATACGCAGTATTTT.